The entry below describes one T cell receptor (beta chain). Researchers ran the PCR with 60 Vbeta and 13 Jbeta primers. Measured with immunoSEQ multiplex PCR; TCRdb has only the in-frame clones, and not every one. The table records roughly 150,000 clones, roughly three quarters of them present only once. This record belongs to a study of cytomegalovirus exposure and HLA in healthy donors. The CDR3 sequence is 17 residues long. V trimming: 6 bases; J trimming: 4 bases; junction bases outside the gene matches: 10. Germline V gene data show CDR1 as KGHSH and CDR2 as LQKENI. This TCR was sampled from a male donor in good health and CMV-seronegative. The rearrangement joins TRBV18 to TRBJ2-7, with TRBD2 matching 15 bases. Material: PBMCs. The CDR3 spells CASSRTGTSGRSYEQYF. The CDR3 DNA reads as TGTGCCAGCTCTAGAACCGGGACTAGCGGGAGGTCTTACGAGCAGTACTTC.